What follows are 3 T cell receptor beta chains derived from one specimen sequenced in a study of beta chain features in type 1 diabetes. Investigators reverse transcribed all isolated RNA, so they sequenced expressed TCRB transcripts. Some clones are missing from TCRdb's copy, which holds only in-frame ones; the method was immunoSEQ multiplex PCR. This table has 810,000 or so clones, 17% appearing once. Sequenced: naive CD4+ T cells from blood. Receptors were obtained from a woman between 18 and 29 years old in good health.

This clone was detected only a few times. The chain couples TRBV28 to TRBJ2-7, with D possibly TRBD2 on 6 matching bases. The CDR3 is 14 amino acids. With 6 bases removed from V and 0 bases from J, the gap between germline ends came to 12 bases. Germline V CDR1 and CDR2: MDHEN, SYDVKM. The CDR3 sequence: CASRPHGGSYEQYF. The CDR3 region has the DNA TGTGCCAGCAGACCCCACGGGGGCTCCTACGAGCAGTACTTC.

This clone was counted only a few times. The gene calls are TRBV6-5 and TRBJ2-3; 8 bases agree with TRBD2. The V gene end was trimmed by 4 bases and the J gene end by 1 base; junction bases not matched to a gene: 4. The CDR3 contains 15 residues. Germline CDR1 MNHEY, CDR2 SVGAGI. CDR3 sequence: CASSFSGGGTDTQYF. The DNA of the CDR3 is TGTGCCAGCAGTTTCTCGGGAGGGGGCACAGATACGCAGTATTTT.

This clone came up a few times. CDR3 in amino acids: CASSLEGGQETQYF. CDR3 in DNA: TGCGCCAGCAGCTTGGAGGGGGGTCAAGAGACCCAGTACTTC. V and J are TRBV5-1 and TRBJ2-5, with D possibly being TRBD1 or TRBD2 (6 bases each). V dropped 0 bases and J dropped 2 bases, with 8 bases sitting between them. This CDR3 spans 14 amino acids. Germline V gives CDR1 SGHRS, CDR2 YFSETQ.